This entry lists 30 T cell receptor beta chains sequenced from one sample in a study of cytomegalovirus exposure and HLA in healthy donors. A multiplex PCR was run with 60 Vbeta primers and 13 Jbeta primers. TCRdb's table, derived via immunoSEQ multiplex PCR, lists solely in-frame clones and lacks some. In the table there are about 82,000 clones, 63% of which are singletons. Sequencing was performed on PBMCs. The receptors shown here come from a woman aged 40 to 50 in good health and CMV-seropositive.

The gene calls are TRBV28 and TRBJ2-1, with 9 bases identical to TRBD2. From germline, CDR1 is MDHEN and CDR2 SYDVKM. J lost 8 bases, V lost 8 bases, and 10 bases had no gene match. The CDR3 has 14 amino acids. CDR3 sequence: CASLLSGSLYEQFF. The CDR3 bases are TGTGCCAGCCTCCTTAGCGGGAGTCTGTATGAGCAGTTCTTC. Filled out from reference TRBV28 and TRBJ2-1, the complete variable domain reads DVKVTQSSRYLVKRTGEKVFLECVQDMDHENMFWYRQDPGLGLRLIYFSYDVKMKEKGDIPEGYSVSREKKERFSLILESASTNQTSMYLCASLLSGSLYEQFFGPGTRLTVL.

The V and J genes are TRBV27 and TRBJ1-2, with D unclear. The V and J ends lost 2 bases and 7 bases respectively, with 11 bases between them. The CDR3 is 13 amino acids. Germline V gene data show CDR1 as MNHEY and CDR2 as SMNVEV (reference sequence). This chain's CDR3 is CASSLRDGSGYTF. The DNA of the CDR3 is TGTGCCAGCAGTTTACGGGATGGGAGTGGCTACACCTTC.

The rearrangement uses TRBV11-2 and TRBJ1-1, with TRBD1 matching 7 bases. Germline trimming cut 3 bases from V and 3 bases from J; bases unmatched to any gene: 1. From germline, CDR1 is SGHAT and CDR2 FQNNGV. CDR3 length: 13 residues. Here the CDR3 DNA reads TGTGCCAGCAGCTTCGACAGGGACACTGAAGCTTTCTTT. It is translated as CASSFDRDTEAFF.

This clone was recorded a few times. The rearrangement joins TRBV7-8 to TRBJ1-2; TRBD1 matches at 8 bases. With V trimmed by 2 bases and J by 2 bases, 4 bases remained unmatched. The CDR3 covers 15 residues. Germline V gives CDR1 SGHVS, CDR2 FQNEAQ. CDR3 DNA: TGTGCCAGCAGCTTACTCAGACAGGGGAACTATGGCTACACCTTC. Translation: CASSLLRQGNYGYTF.

There are a few counts of this clone. The chain uses TRBV7-2 and TRBJ2-5; TRBD1 is a possible D gene (5 bases). Looked up from germline, CDR1 is SGHTA and CDR2 is FQGNSA. The CDR3 consists of 13 residues. Trimming stripped 5 bases from V and 9 bases from J, with 16 bases between. This chain's CDR3 is CASSKSSEQAQYF. DNA of the CDR3: TGTGCCAGCAGCAAGTCCTCCGAACAGGCCCAGTACTTC.

The rearrangement uses TRBV4-3 and TRBJ2-2; 9 bases match TRBD2. Trimming at V came to 1 base and at J to 4 bases, leaving 7 bases not matched to a gene. The CDR3 length is 17 residues. From germline, CDR1 is LGHNA and CDR2 YSLEER. The CDR3 DNA follows: TGCGCCAGCAGCCAAGGTTATAGCGGGAGTGCCACCGGGGAGCTGTTTTTT. It codes for CASSQGYSGSATGELFF.

The table lists this clone with a few counts. The genes are TRBV28 and TRBJ2-7, with 11 bases that match TRBD2. This CDR3 contains 15 residues. The V gene's germline CDR1 is MDHEN and CDR2 SYDVKM. Trimming removed 5 bases from V and 7 bases from J; junction bases left unmatched: 10. In DNA, the CDR3 is TGTGCCAGCAGTCCTTCACTAGCGGGAGCTAAGGAGCAGTACTTC. Protein sequence: CASSPSLAGAKEQYF.

This clone occurred once. V usage is TRBV20-1 and J usage is TRBJ1-5; unclear D gene. The CDR3 extends over 11 amino acids. Trimming removed 3 bases at V and 4 bases at J, with 4 bases between. The germline CDR1 and CDR2 sequences are DFQATT and SNEGSKA (reference sequence). CDR3 DNA: TGCAGTGCTAGCAAAAATCAGCCCCAGCATTTT. Residues: CSASKNQPQHF.

The chain recombines TRBV5-6 with TRBJ2-5; 9 nucleotides line up with TRBD2. CDR1 is SGHDT and CDR2 is YYEEEE in the germline V gene. The V and J ends lost 2 bases and 5 bases, in that order; junction bases with no gene match: 7. The length of the CDR3 is 15 residues. The CDR3 DNA reads as TGTGCCAGCAGCTTCGGGCTAGCGGGACAGGAGACCCAGTACTTC. Its protein product is CASSFGLAGQETQYF.

This chain uses TRBV6-6 with TRBJ2-1; D is possibly TRBD2 (5 bases). Trimming pared 6 bases from V and 6 bases from J, leaving 21 bases between. The CDR3 consists of 16 residues. The germline V gene has CDR1 MNHNY and CDR2 SVGAGI (reference sequence). CDR3 bases: TGTGCCAGCAGACTGACTACACTCTTAACTCCCAATGAGCAGTTCTTC. This sequence encodes CASRLTTLLTPNEQFF.

The rearrangement uses TRBV7-7 and TRBJ1-1; D remains ambiguous. V lost 3 bases to trimming and J lost 1 base, with 9 bases between them. Germline V lookup: CDR1 SSHAT, CDR2 FNYEAQ (reference sequence). This CDR3 spans 14 amino acids. In nucleotides, the CDR3 is TGTGCCAGCAGCTTGGCTACTACGAACACTGAAGCTTTCTTT. This codes for CASSLATTNTEAFF.

This clone was counted a single time. The J gene is TRBJ1-3, the V gene TRBV28; D gene ambiguous. V was shortened by 3 bases and J by 0 bases, with 12 bases between the two germline ends. The CDR3 is 16 residues long. The germline V gene has CDR1 MDHEN and CDR2 SYDVKM. The CDR3 region is CASSFGWAVSGNTIYF. CDR3 sequence (DNA): TGTGCCAGCAGTTTCGGTTGGGCAGTCTCTGGAAACACCATATATTTT. The variable domain in full, completed from reference TRBV28 and TRBJ1-3, reads DVKVTQSSRYLVKRTGEKVFLECVQDMDHENMFWYRQDPGLGLRLIYFSYDVKMKEKGDIPEGYSVSREKKERFSLILESASTNQTSMYLCASSFGWAVSGNTIYFGEGSWLTVV.

The gene calls are TRBV2 and TRBJ1-1; 7 nucleotides align to TRBD1. There are 14 residues in the CDR3. The V gene's germline CDR1 is SNHLY and CDR2 FYNNEI. Trimming took 6 bases from V and 2 from J; bases not matched to a gene: 6. The CDR3 DNA sequence: TGTGCCAGCAGACTGGGGACAGCTAACACTGAAGCTTTCTTT. This translates into CASRLGTANTEAFF.

This rearrangement joins TRBV6-6 to TRBJ1-4, with D uncertain. In germline, CDR1 is MNHNY, CDR2 SVGAGI (reference sequence). There are 13 residues in the CDR3. V dropped 6 bases and J dropped 3 bases, with 8 bases sitting between them. In DNA form, the CDR3 reads TGTGCCAGCAGGCTACCTTCTAATGAAAAACTGTTTTTT. Residues: CASRLPSNEKLFF.

This clone was seen only once. The chain couples TRBV18 to TRBJ1-2, with 7 bases lining up with TRBD1. The CDR3 loop spans 16 amino acids. The trim removed 4 bases at V and 8 bases at J, leaving 16 bases unmatched. From germline, CDR1 is KGHSH and CDR2 LQKENI. CDR3 coding DNA: TGTGCCAGCTCACAATATACCGGGACAGAGGCCTGGGGCTACACCTTC. It translates to CASSQYTGTEAWGYTF.

The chain uses TRBV28 and TRBJ1-5; D unclear. This CDR3 region has 16 residues. The V gene lost 7 bases and the J gene lost 6 bases, with 22 bases spanning the gap. Germline V gene data show CDR1 as MDHEN and CDR2 as SYDVKM. The CDR3 loop reads CASNREAELFSQPQHF. The DNA for the CDR3 is TGTGCCAGCAATAGAGAGGCAGAATTGTTCTCTCAGCCCCAGCATTTT.

This clone has only one observation. This chain uses TRBV28 with TRBJ1-4; tentatively, D is TRBD1 (5 bases). The CDR3 runs to 15 residues. With 3 bases removed from V and 4 bases from J, the gap between germline ends came to 12 bases. Germline CDR1 is MDHEN and CDR2 is SYDVKM. The DNA for the CDR3 is TGTGCCAGCAGTTTGGGGCAGGACTATAATGAAAAACTGTTTTTT. Protein sequence: CASSLGQDYNEKLFF.

The genes are TRBV7-2 and TRBJ1-5; no reliable D call. V lost 2 bases to trimming and J lost 0 bases, with 8 bases between them. Germline CDR1 and CDR2: SGHTA and FQGNSA. This CDR3 is built from 15 residues. This chain's CDR3 is CASSLTTFSNQPQHF. CDR3 DNA sequence: TGTGCCAGCAGCTTAACCACATTTAGCAATCAGCCCCAGCATTTT.

This chain joins TRBV5-5 and TRBJ2-7, with 8 bases that match TRBD1. CDR3 length: 17 residues. J was trimmed by 6 bases and V by 0 bases; bases with no gene match: 14. The V gene's germline CDR1 is SGHKS and CDR2 YYEKEE (reference sequence). Here the CDR3 reads CASSLARKTGALGEQYF. The CDR3 coding sequence is TGTGCCAGCAGCTTGGCACGTAAGACAGGGGCGTTAGGCGAGCAGTACTTC.

The rearrangement links TRBV28 to TRBJ2-3; TRBD2 matches at 14 bases. The CDR3 is 19 residues long. Trimming took 5 bases from V and 2 from J; bases not matched to a gene: 12. Germline CDR1 MDHEN, CDR2 SYDVKM. The CDR3 bases are TGTGCCAGCAGTCTAAGGGGACTAGCGGGAGTAGGGGACACAGATACGCAGTATTTT. It codes for CASSLRGLAGVGDTDTQYF.

This clone has only one observation. The rearrangement uses TRBV27 and TRBJ1-2; 7 nucleotides line up with TRBD1. The CDR3 extends over 16 amino acids. With 4 bases clipped from V and 2 bases from J, the junction kept 10 bases outside the gene matches. CDR1 is MNHEY and CDR2 is SMNVEV in the germline V gene (reference sequence). The DNA of the CDR3 is TGTGCCAGCAGTTCCCTGCGGACAGGTGAAAACTATGGCTACACCTTC. This gives the protein CASSSLRTGENYGYTF.

The chain is built from TRBV4-3 and TRBJ1-1; no firm D call. V shed 4 bases and J shed 7 bases, with 16 bases lying between them. CDR3 length: 14 residues. The germline gives CDR1 LGHNA, CDR2 YSLEER. The CDR3 here is CASSPQLGRHEAFF. DNA for the CDR3: TGCGCCAGCAGCCCTCAACTGGGCCGCCATGAAGCTTTCTTT.

The J gene is TRBJ1-2, the V gene TRBV13; 7 nucleotides agree with TRBD1. The germline V gene encodes CDR1 PRHDT and CDR2 FYEKMQ (reference sequence). V lost 7 bases, J lost 11 bases, and 10 bases stayed unmatched. This CDR3 comprises 12 residues. The CDR3 sequence is CASNKQGLRYTF. The CDR3 DNA reads TGTGCCAGCAACAAACAGGGGCTTCGGTACACCTTC.

This clone occurred a few times. The V and J genes are TRBV19 and TRBJ2-1, with 10 nucleotides matching TRBD1. This CDR3 has 13 residues. Losses at the gene ends were 8 bases for V and 7 bases for J; bases not matched to a gene: 5. The V gene's germline CDR1 is LNHDA and CDR2 SQIVND (reference sequence). The CDR3: CASAGQGKNEQFF. As DNA, the CDR3 is TGTGCCAGTGCGGGACAGGGGAAGAATGAGCAGTTCTTC.

This rearrangement joins TRBV7-8 to TRBJ2-3, with 8 bases lining up with TRBD1. The junction had 4 bases not matched to a gene; V was cut back by 4 bases and J by 4 bases. CDR3 length: 14 residues. CDR1 is SGHVS, CDR2 FQNEAQ, per germline. DNA of the CDR3: TGTGCCAGCAGCTGGGACAGGTGGTCAGATACGCAGTATTTT. Translation: CASSWDRWSDTQYF. The full variable domain, completed using reference TRBV7-8 and TRBJ2-3, is GAGVSQSPRYKVAKRGQDVALRCDPISGHVSLFWYQQALGQGPEFLTYFQNEAQLDKSGLPSDRFFAERPEGSVSTLKIQRTQQEDSAVYLCASSWDRWSDTQYFGPGTRLTVL.

This rearrangement joins TRBV6-5 to TRBJ1-6, with D perhaps TRBD1 (5 bases). Germline CDR1 reads MNHEY; CDR2 reads SVGAGI. There are 15 residues in the CDR3. V was clipped by 0 bases and J by 9 bases, with 12 bases between them. CDR3 in DNA: TGTGCCAGCAGTTACTCGATTCTGGGGGGTTCACCCCTCCACTTT. This codes for CASSYSILGGSPLHF.

CDR3 amino acids: CASSTTGTGFF. The DNA for the CDR3 is TGTGCCAGCAGTACAACTGGGACAGGTTTTTTT. The chain carries TRBV28 and TRBJ1-4; 8 bases align to TRBD1. The CDR3 runs to 11 residues. J lost 17 bases, V lost 5 bases, and 7 bases had no gene match. The germline CDR1 and CDR2 sequences are MDHEN and SYDVKM. Variable domain in full (rest from reference TRBV28 and TRBJ1-4): DVKVTQSSRYLVKRTGEKVFLECVQDMDHENMFWYRQDPGLGLRLIYFSYDVKMKEKGDIPEGYSVSREKKERFSLILESASTNQTSMYLCASSTTGTGFFGSGTQLSVL.

This clone came up a few times. The chain combines TRBV10-2 with TRBJ2-2; 8 nucleotides line up with TRBD1. The junction had 1 base not matched to a gene; V was cut back by 4 bases and J by 6 bases. The CDR3 has 13 amino acids. The germline CDR1 and CDR2 sequences are WSHSY and SAAADI. CDR3 in amino acids: CASSGQGPGELFF. CDR3 coding DNA: TGCGCCAGCAGTGGACAGGGGCCCGGGGAGCTGTTTTTT.

The CDR3, as DNA: TGTGCCAGCAGCAACACCCTGGACACCGGGGAGCTGTTTTTT. This encodes CASSNTLDTGELFF. The chain has TRBV6-6 and TRBJ2-2; the D is unclear. CDR1 is MNHNY, CDR2 SVGAGI, per germline (reference sequence). V was clipped by 6 bases and J by 3 bases, with 11 bases between them. The CDR3 runs 14 residues.

This sequence joins TRBV5-1 and TRBJ2-1; TRBD2 aligns across 9 bases. With V trimmed by 4 bases and J by 1 base, 9 bases remained unmatched. The CDR3 is 17 residues long. Germline assignment: CDR1 SGHRS and CDR2 YFSETQ. The chain's CDR3 is CASSPSLAGKSYNEQFF. CDR3 nucleotides: TGCGCCAGCAGCCCCAGCCTAGCGGGAAAATCCTACAATGAGCAGTTCTTC.